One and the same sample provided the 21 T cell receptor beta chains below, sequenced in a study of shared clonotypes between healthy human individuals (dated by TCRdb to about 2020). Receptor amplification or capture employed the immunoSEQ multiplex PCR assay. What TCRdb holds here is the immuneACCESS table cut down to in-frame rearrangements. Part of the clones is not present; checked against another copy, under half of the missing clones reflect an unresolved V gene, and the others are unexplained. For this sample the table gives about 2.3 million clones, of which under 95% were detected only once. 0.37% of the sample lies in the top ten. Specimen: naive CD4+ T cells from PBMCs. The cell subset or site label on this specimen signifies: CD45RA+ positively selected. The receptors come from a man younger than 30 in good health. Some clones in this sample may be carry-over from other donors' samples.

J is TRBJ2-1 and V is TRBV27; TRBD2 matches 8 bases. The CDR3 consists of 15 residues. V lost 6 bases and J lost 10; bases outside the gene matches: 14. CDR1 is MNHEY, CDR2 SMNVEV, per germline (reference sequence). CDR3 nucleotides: TGTGCCAGCAGCACCGTTCTCGGGAGGGCCGTGGAGCAGTTCTTC. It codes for CASSTVLGRAVEQFF.

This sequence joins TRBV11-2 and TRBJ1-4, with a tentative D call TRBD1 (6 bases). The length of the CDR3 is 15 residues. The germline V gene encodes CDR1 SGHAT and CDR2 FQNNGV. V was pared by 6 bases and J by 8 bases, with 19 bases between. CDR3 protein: CASRPGTPRAEKLFF. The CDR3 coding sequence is TGTGCCAGCAGGCCTGGGACACCCAGGGCGGAAAAACTGTTTTTT.

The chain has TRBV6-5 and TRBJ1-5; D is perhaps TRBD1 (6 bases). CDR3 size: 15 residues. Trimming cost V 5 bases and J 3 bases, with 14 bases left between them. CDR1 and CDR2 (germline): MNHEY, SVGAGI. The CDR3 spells CASSLTGSYNQPQHF. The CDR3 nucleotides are TGTGCCAGCAGTCTAACAGGGAGCTACAATCAGCCCCAGCATTTT.

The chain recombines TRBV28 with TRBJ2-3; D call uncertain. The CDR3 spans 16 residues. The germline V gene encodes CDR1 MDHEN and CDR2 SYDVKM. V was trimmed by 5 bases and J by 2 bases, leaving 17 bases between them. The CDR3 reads CASSPSDLHPTDTQYF. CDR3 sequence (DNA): TGTGCCAGCAGTCCCTCCGATTTGCATCCCACAGATACGCAGTATTTT.

The DNA for the CDR3 is TGTGCCAGCTCACCCGGACAGGGACTCCTGGGCGAGCAGTACTTC. This sequence encodes CASSPGQGLLGEQYF. The V gene is TRBV18, the J gene TRBJ2-7, with TRBD1 matching 8 bases. V was pared by 3 bases and J by 6 bases, with 10 bases of the junction left unmatched. Germline CDR1 reads KGHSH; CDR2 reads LQKENI. The CDR3 is 15 amino acids.

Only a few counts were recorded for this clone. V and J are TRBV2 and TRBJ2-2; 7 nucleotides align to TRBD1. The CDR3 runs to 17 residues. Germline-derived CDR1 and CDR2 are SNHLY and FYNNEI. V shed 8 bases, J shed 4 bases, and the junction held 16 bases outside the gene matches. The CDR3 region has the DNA TGTGCCAGCCGGGGTATTGCAGGGGACAGCCTCACCGGGGAGCTGTTTTTT. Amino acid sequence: CASRGIAGDSLTGELFF.

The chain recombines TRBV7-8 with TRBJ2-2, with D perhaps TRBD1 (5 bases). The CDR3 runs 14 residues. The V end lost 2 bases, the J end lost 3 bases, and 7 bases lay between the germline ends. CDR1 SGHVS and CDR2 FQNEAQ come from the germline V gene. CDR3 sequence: CASSLSGYTGELFF. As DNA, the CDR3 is TGTGCCAGCAGCTTATCAGGGTACACCGGGGAGCTGTTTTTT.

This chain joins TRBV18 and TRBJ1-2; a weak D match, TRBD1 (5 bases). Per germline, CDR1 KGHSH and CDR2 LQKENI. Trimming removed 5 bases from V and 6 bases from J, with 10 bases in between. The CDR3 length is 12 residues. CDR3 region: CASSEGPDGYTF. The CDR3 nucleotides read TGTGCCAGCTCAGAGGGACCTGATGGCTACACCTTC.

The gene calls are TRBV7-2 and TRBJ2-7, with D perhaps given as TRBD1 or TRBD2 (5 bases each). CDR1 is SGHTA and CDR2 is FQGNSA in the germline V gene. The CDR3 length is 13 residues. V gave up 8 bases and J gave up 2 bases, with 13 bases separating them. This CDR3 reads CASGRDGPYEQYF. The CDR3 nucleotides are TGTGCCAGCGGCCGGGACGGTCCCTACGAGCAGTACTTC.

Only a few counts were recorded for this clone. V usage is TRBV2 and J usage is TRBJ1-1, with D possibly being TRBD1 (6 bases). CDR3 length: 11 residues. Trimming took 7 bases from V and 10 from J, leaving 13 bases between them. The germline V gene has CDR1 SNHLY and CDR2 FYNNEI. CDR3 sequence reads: CASTQGGRAFF. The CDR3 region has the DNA TGTGCCAGCACCCAAGGGGGGAGAGCTTTCTTT. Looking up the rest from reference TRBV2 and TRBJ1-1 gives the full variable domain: EPEVTQTPSHQVTQMGQEVILRCVPISNHLYFYWYRQILGQKVEFLVSFYNNEISEKSEIFDDQFSVERPDGSNFTLKIRSTKLEDSAMYFCASTQGGRAFFGQGTRLTVV.

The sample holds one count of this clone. Written as DNA, the CDR3 is TGTGCCACCTCGGACAGGGGAGGCCCCTACGAGCAGTACTTC. Its protein is CATSDRGGPYEQYF. This rearrangement joins TRBV15 to TRBJ2-7, with 9 bases fitting TRBD1. In germline, CDR1 is LNHNV, CDR2 YYDKDF (reference sequence). CDR3 size: 14 residues. Losses at the gene ends were 8 bases for V and 2 bases for J; bases not matched to a gene: 7.

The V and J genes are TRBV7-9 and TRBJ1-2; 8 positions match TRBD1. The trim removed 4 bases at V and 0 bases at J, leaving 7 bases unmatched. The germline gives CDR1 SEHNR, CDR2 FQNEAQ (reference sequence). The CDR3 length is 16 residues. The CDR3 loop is CASSSGQGRPNYGYTF. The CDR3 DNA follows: TGTGCCAGCAGCTCTGGACAGGGTAGACCTAACTATGGCTACACCTTC. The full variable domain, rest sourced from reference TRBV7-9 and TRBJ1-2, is DTGVSQNPRHKITKRGQNVTFRCDPISEHNRLYWYRQTLGQGPEFLTYFQNEAQLEKSRLLSDRFSAERPKGSFSTLEIQRTEQGDSAMYLCASSSGQGRPNYGYTFGSGTRLTVV.

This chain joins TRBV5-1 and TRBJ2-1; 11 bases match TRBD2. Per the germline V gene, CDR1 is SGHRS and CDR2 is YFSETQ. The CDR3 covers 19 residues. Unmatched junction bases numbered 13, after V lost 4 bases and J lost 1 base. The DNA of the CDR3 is TGCGCCAGCAGCCTTGCCCAGGGTGGGACTAGCGGATCCTACAATGAGCAGTTCTTC. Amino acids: CASSLAQGGTSGSYNEQFF.

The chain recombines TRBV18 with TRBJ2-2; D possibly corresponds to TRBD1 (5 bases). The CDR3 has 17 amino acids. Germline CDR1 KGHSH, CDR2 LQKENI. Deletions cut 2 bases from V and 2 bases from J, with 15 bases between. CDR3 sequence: CASSPWPVDKNTGELFF. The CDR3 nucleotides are TGTGCCAGCTCACCATGGCCGGTGGACAAAAACACCGGGGAGCTGTTTTTT.

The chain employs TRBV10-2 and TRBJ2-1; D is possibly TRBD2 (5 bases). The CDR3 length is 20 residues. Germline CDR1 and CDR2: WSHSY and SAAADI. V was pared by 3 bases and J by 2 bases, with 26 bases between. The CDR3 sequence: CASSDFPPHDGKIPYNEQFF. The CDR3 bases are TGCGCCAGCAGTGACTTTCCCCCTCACGACGGGAAAATCCCCTACAATGAGCAGTTCTTC.

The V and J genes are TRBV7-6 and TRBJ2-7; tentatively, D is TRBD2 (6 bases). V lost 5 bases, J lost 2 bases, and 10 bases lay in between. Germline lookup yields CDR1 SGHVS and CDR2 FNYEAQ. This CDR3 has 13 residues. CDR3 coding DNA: TGTGCCAGCAGCCGGGACTCTCCCTACGAGCAGTACTTC. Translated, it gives CASSRDSPYEQYF.

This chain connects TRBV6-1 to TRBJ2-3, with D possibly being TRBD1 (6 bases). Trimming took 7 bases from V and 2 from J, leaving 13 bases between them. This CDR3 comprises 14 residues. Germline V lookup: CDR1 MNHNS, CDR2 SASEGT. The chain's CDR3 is CASMNRVVTDTQYF. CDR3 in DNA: TGTGCCAGCATGAACAGGGTGGTCACAGATACGCAGTATTTT.

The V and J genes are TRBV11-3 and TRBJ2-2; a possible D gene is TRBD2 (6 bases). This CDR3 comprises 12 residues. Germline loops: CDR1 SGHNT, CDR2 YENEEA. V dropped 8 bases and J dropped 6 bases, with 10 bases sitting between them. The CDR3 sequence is CASGGGAGELFF. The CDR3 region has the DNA TGTGCCAGCGGTGGAGGGGCCGGGGAGCTGTTTTTT. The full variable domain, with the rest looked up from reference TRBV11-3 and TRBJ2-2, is EAGVVQSPRYKIIEKKQPVAFWCNPISGHNTLYWYLQNLGQGPELLIRYENEEAVDDSQLPKDRFSAERLKGVDSTLKIQPAELGDSAVYLCASGGGAGELFFGEGSRLTVL.

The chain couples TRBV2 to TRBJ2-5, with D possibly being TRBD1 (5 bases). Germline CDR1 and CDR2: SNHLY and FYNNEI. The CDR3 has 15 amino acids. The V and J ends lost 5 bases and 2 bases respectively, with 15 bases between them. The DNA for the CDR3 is TGTGCCAGCAGTAGGGGTAGCAGCATACAAGAGACCCAGTACTTC. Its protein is CASSRGSSIQETQYF.

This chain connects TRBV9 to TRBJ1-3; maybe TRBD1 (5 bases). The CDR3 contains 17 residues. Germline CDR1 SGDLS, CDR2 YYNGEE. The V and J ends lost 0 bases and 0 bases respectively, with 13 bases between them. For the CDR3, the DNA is TGTGCCAGCAGCGTAGCTCAAGGGGCTCCCTCTGGAAACACCATATATTTT. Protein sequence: CASSVAQGAPSGNTIYF.

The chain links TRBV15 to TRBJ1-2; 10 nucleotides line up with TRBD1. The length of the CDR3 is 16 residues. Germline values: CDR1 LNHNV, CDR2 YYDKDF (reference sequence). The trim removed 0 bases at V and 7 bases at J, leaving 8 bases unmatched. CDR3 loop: CATSRDRTGGYGGYTF. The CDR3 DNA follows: TGTGCCACCAGCAGAGACCGGACAGGGGGATATGGTGGCTACACCTTC.